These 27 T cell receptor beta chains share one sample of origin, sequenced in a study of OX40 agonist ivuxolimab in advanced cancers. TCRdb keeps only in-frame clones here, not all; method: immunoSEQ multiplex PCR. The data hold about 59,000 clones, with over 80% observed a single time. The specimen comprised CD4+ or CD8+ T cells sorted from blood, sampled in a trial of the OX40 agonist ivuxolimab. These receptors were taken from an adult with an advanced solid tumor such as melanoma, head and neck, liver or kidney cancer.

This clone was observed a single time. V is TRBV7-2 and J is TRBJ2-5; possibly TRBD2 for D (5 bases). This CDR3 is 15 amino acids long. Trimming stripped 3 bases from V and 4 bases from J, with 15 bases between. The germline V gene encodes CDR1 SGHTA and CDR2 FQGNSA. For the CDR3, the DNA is TGTGCCAGCAGCTTGAAGAGGGTATCGGGAGAGACCCAGTACTTC. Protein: CASSLKRVSGETQYF.

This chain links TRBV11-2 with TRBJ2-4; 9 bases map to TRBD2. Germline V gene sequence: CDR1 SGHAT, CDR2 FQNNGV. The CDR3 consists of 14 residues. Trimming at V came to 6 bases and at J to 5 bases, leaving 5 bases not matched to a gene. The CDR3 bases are TGTGCCAGCAGTCTAGCGGGACGGGAAAACATTCAGTACTTC. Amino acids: CASSLAGRENIQYF.

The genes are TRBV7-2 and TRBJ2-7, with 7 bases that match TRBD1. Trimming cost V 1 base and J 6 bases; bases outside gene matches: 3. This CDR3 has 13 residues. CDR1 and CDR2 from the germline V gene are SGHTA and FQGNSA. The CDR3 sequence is CASSLGQGGEQYF. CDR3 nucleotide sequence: TGTGCCAGCAGCTTAGGACAGGGCGGCGAGCAGTACTTC.

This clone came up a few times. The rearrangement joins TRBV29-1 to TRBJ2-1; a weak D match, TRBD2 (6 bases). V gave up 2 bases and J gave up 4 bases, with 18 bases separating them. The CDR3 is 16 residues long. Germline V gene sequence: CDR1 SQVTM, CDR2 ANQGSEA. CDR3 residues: CSVETFLSGGYNEQFF. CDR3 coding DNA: TGCAGCGTTGAAACATTCCTTAGCGGCGGGTACAATGAGCAGTTCTTC.

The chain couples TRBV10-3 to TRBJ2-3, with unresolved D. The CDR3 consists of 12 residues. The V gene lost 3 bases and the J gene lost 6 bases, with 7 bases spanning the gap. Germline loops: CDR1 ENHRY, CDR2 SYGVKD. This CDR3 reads CAISEQIDTQYF. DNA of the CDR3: TGTGCCATCAGTGAACAGATTGATACGCAGTATTTT.

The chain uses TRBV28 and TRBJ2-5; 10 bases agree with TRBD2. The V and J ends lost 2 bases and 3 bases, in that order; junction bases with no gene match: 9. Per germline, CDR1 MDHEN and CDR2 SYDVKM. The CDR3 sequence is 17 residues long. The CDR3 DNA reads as TGTGCCAGCAGTTTAACGGTTAGCGGGGGGCCCAAAGAGACCCAGTACTTC. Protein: CASSLTVSGGPKETQYF.

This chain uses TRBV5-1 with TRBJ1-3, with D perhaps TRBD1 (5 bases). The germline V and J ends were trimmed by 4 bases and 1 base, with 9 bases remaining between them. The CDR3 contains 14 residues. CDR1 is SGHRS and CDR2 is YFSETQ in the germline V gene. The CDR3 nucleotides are TGCGCCAGCAGCGTGGGGGGGTCTGGAAACACCATATATTTT. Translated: CASSVGGSGNTIYF.

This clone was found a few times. CDR3 loop: CASSPGSYTDTQYF. The CDR3 coding sequence is TGCGCCAGCAGCCCCGGATCCTACACAGATACGCAGTATTTT. This chain uses TRBV5-1 with TRBJ2-3; D gene ambiguous. Germline V CDR1 and CDR2: SGHRS, YFSETQ. The CDR3 is 14 residues long. V dropped 4 bases and J dropped 2 bases, with 11 bases sitting between them.

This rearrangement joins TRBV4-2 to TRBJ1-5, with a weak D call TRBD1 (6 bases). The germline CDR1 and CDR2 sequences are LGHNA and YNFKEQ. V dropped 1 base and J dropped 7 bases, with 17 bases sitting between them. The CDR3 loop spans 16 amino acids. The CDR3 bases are TGTGCCAGCAGCCAAGTAGCTGGGGGCATGGGGCAGCCCCAGCATTTT. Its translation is CASSQVAGGMGQPQHF.

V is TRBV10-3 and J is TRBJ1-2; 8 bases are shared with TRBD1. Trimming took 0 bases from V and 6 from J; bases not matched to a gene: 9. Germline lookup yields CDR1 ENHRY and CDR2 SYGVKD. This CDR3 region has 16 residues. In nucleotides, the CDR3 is TGTGCCATCAGTGAGTCCAGCCGGACAGGGATGGATGGCTACACCTTC. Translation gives CAISESSRTGMDGYTF.

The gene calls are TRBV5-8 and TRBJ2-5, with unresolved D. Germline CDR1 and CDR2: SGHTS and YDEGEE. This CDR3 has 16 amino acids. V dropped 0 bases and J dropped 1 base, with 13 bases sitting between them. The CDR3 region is CASSLAFARTQETQYF. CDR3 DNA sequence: TGTGCCAGCAGCTTGGCCTTTGCCAGAACCCAAGAGACCCAGTACTTC. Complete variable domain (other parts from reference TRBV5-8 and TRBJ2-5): EAGVTQSPTHLIKTRGQQATLRCSPISGHTSVYWYQQALGLGLQFLLWYDEGEERNRGNFPPRFSGRQFPNYSSELNVNALELEDSALYLCASSLAFARTQETQYFGPGTRLLVL.

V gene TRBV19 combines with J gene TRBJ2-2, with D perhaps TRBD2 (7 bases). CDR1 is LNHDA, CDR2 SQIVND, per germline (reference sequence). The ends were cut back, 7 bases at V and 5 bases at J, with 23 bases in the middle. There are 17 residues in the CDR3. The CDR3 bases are TGTGCCAGTACCACCGGGGGGCGCGGGAGAAGTACCGGGGAGCTGTTTTTT. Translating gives CASTTGGRGRSTGELFF.

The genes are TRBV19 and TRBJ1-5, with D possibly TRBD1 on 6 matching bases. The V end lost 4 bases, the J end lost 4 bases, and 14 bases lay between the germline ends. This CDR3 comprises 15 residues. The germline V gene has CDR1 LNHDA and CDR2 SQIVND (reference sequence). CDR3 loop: CASSRTGIENQPQHF. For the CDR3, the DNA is TGTGCCAGTAGTAGAACAGGGATCGAAAATCAGCCCCAGCATTTT.

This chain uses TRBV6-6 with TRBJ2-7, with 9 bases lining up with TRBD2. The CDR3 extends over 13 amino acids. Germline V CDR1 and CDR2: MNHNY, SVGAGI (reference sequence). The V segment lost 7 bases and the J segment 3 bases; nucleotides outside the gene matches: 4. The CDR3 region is CASTSTSGYEQYF. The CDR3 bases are TGTGCCAGCACCTCGACTAGCGGCTACGAGCAGTACTTC.

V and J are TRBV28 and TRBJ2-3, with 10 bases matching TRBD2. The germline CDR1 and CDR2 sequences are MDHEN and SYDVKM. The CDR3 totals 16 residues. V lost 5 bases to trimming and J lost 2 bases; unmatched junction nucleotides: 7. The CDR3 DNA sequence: TGTGCCAGCAGTCAACCGGGACTAGCGTCCACAGATACGCAGTATTTT. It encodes CASSQPGLASTDTQYF.

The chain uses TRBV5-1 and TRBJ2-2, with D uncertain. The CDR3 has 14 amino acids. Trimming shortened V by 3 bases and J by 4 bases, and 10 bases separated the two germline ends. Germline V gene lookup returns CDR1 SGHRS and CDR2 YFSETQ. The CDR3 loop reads CASSYPDRTGELFF. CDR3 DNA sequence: TGCGCCAGCAGCTACCCCGATCGCACCGGGGAGCTGTTTTTT. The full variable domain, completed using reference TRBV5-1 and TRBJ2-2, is KAGVTQTPRYLIKTRGQQVTLSCSPISGHRSVSWYQQTPGQGLQFLFEYFSETQRNKGNFPGRFSGRQFSNSRSEMNVSTLELGDSALYLCASSYPDRTGELFFGEGSRLTVL.

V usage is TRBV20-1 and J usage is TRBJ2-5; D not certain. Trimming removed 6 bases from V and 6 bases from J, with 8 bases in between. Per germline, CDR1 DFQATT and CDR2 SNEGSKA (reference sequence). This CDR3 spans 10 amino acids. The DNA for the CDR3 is TGCAGTGCCATAGATAAGACCCAGTACTTC. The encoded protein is CSAIDKTQYF.

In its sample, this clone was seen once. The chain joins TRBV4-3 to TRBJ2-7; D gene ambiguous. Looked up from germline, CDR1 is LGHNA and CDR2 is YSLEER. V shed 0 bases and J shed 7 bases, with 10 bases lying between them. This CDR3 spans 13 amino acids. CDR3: CASSQDRAVEQYF. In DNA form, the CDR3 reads TGCGCCAGCAGCCAAGATCGGGCTGTGGAGCAGTACTTC.

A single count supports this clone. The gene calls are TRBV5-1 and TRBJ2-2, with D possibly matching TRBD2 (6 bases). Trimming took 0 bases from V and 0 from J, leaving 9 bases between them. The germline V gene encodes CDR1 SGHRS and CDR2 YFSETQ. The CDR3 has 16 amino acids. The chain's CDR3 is CASSLVGTPNTGELFF. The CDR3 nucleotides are TGCGCCAGCAGCTTGGTCGGGACTCCGAACACCGGGGAGCTGTTTTTT.

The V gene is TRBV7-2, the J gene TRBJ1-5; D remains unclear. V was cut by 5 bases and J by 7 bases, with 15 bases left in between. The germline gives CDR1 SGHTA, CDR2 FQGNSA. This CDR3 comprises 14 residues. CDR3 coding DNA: TGTGCCAGCAGCCAGACTTCGGGCGGGCAGCCCCAGCATTTT. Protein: CASSQTSGGQPQHF.

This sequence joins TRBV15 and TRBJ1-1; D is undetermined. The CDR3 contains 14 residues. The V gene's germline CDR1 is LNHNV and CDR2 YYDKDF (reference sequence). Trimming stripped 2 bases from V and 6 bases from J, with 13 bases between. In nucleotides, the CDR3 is TGTGCCACCAGCAGATCTATAAGGAGTGCTGAAGCTTTCTTT. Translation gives CATSRSIRSAEAFF.

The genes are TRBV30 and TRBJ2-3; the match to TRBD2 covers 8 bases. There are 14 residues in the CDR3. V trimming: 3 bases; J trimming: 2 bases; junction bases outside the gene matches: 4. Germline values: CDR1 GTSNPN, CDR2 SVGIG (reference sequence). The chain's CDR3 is CAWRIAGTTDTQYF. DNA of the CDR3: TGTGCCTGGAGGATAGCGGGGACCACAGATACGCAGTATTTT.

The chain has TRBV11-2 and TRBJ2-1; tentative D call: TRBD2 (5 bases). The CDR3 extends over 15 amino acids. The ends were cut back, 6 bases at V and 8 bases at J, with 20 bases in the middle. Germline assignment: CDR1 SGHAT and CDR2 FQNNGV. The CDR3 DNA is TGTGCCAGCAGTAAACTACTAGATCGAACCCATGAGCAGTTCTTC. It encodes CASSKLLDRTHEQFF. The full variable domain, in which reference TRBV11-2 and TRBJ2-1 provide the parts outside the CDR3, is EAGVAQSPRYKIIEKRQSVAFWCNPISGHATLYWYQQILGQGPKLLIQFQNNGVVDDSQLPKDRFSAERLKGVDSTLKIQPAKLEDSAVYLCASSKLLDRTHEQFFGPGTRLTVL.

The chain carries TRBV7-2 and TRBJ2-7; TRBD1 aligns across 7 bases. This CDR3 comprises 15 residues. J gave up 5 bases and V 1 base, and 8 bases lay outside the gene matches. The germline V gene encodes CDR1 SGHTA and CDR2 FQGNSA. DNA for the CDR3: TGTGCCAGCAGCTTAGTACTCGGACAGGTCCACGAGCAGTACTTC. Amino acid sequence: CASSLVLGQVHEQYF.

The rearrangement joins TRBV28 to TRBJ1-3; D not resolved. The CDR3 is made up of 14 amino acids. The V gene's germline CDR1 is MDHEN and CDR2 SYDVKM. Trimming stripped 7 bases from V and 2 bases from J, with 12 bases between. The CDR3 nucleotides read TGTGCCAGCACTCAGGCCGGGGCTGGAAACACCATATATTTT. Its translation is CASTQAGAGNTIYF.

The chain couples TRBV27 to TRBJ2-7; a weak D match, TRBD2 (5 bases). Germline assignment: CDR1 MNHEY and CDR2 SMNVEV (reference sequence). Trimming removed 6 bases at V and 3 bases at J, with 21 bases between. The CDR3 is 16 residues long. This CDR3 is CASSPGVGGGVYEQYF. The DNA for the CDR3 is TGTGCCAGCAGCCCCGGGGTAGGTGGCGGCGTCTACGAGCAGTACTTC.

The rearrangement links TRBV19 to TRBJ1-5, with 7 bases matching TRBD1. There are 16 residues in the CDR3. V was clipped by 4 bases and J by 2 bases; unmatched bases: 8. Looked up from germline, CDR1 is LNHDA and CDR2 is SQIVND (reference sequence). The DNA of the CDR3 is TGTGCCAGTAGTAAGGGGACAGCGGTAGGCAATCAGCCCCAGCATTTT. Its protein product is CASSKGTAVGNQPQHF.